This T cell receptor beta chain was captured by sequencing in a study of patients with pleural tuberculosis. The CDR3 is 13 amino acids. CDR1 and CDR2 from the germline V gene are SNHLY and FYNNEI. TCRdb re-derived calls from the reads in MiXCR, one entry per CDR3 protein. The table shows 25,000 to 35,000 distinct CDR3 sequences, with about 18% occurring only once. The table lists this clonotype with a few counts. This clone may be a read error of a much larger clone one base away. The TCR sequence derives from a human donor with pleural tuberculosis. The sample consisted of peripheral blood. The V and J genes are TRBV2 and TRBJ2-7; D ambiguous. This CDR3 reads CASSEAGSYGQYF. In nucleotides, the CDR3 is TGTGCCAGCAGTGAGGCAGGTTCCTACGGGCAGTACTTC.